This entry describes one T cell receptor beta chain. Its antigen is not yet known. Base qualities are not provided; no much larger clone lies one nucleotide away. Synthesis of TCR cDNA relied on 5'RACE template switching, a step that introduced a universal primer site along with unique molecular identifiers. cDNA synthesis was primed from both the TCR alpha and TCR beta constant segments. Two PCR steps were used to amplify libraries, with sample barcodes and sequencing adapters being added in the second step. Sequencing of libraries was done on Illumina HiSeq 2500 (2x100 bp) or NovaSeq (2x150 bp). In the source study's methods: MIGEC was used to demultiplex reads and collapse the reads into UMI consensus sequences, and MiXCR was used for V(D)J alignment. Vaccine-responding clonotypes were defined with edgeR using replicate PBMC samples, requiring FDR below 0.01 and a log2 fold change above 5 up to day 15. Each bulk clonotype received a CD4 or CD8 identity based on whether the sequenced CD4 or CD8 repertoire contained that clonotype at higher abundance. TCRdb passed the public sequencing reads through fastp at Q25 and MiXCR, retaining productive beta sequences. Rows merge per CDR3 protein into single entries with the most common DNA and genes. V and J calls and clone size were set by TCRdb, not the authors. The sample table shows hundreds of thousands of distinct CDR3 sequences, and about 13% are seen once. The biggest ten clones account for over 11% of the sample.

These data are taken from a study of T cells after yellow fever vaccination (dated by TCRdb to between 2019 and 2020). As for the study more broadly: Libraries from fractions with low cell numbers were prepared with the SMART-Seq v4 Ultra Low Input RNA kit. Bulk TCR alpha and beta repertoires were sequenced longitudinally to track T-cell clones before and after primary and booster YFV17D yellow fever vaccination. Two healthy male donors, one aged 18 to 30 and one aged 30 to 40 years, made up the cohort. Blood was collected at multiple timepoints before and after primary and secondary immunization, and bulk PBMC replicates and cell subsets were isolated. Broader findings and caveats from the paper: After the booster, most of the clones that had expanded following primary vaccination were detected again (roughly 96% of CD4 and roughly nine tenths of CD8), which suggests that memory was broadly maintained. A small share of clonotypes was detected in both CD4 and CD8 compartments, with the overlap likely arising from convergent recombination. Computational filtering was required because FACS-sorted repertoires could contain abundant contaminating clonotypes from the bulk population. Compared with the primary T-cell response, the secondary T-cell response was weaker but faster, peaking on day 5 rather than day 15. Because only two donors were included in the study, the extent to which the findings can be generalized is limited.

The CDR3 numbers 17 residues from cysteine through phenylalanine. The entry retains the CDR3 DNA only, 51 bases that are in frame from base 1. CDR1 and CDR2 (ENHRY, SYGVKD) derive from the germline V gene. Unmatched junction bases come to 11, with V trimmed by 5 bases and J by 2 bases. The sample's treatment or condition label, in plain terms: live attenuated yellow fever vaccine strain. At every blood-draw timepoint, two biological replicates of bulk PBMCs were collected. PBMCs were isolated from peripheral blood using a standard Ficoll-Paque protocol. TriZol was used to extract RNA from bulk PBMCs, from CD4 and CD8 fractions, and from dextramer-positive and dextramer-negative fractions.

The source is a man between 25 and 39 years old who received the YFV17D yellow fever vaccine. Sequencing used PBMCs, obtained on the day of the yellow fever booster vaccination. This sequence uses TRBV10-3 and TRBJ2-7; TRBD2 lines up with 11 middle nucleotides. The CDR3 sequence is CAISPGETSGEPYEQYF. The DNA sequence reads TGTGCCATCAGTCCAGGGGAGACTAGCGGGGAACCCTACGAGCAGTACTTC.